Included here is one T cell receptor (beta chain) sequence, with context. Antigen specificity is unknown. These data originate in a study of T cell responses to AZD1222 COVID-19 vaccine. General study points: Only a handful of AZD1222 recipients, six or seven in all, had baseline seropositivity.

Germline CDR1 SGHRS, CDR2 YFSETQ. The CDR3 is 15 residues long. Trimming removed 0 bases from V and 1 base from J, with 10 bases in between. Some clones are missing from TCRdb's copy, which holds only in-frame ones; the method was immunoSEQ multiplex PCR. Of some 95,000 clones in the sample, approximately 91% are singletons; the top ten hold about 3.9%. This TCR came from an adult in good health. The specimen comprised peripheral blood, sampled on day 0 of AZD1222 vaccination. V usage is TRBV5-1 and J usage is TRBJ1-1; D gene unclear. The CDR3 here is CASSLDGRENTEAFF. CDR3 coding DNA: TGCGCCAGCAGCTTGGACGGCAGAGAGAACACTGAAGCTTTCTTT. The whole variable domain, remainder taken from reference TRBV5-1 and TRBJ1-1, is KAGVTQTPRYLIKTRGQQVTLSCSPISGHRSVSWYQQTPGQGLQFLFEYFSETQRNKGNFPGRFSGRQFSNSRSEMNVSTLELGDSALYLCASSLDGRENTEAFFGQGTRLTVV.